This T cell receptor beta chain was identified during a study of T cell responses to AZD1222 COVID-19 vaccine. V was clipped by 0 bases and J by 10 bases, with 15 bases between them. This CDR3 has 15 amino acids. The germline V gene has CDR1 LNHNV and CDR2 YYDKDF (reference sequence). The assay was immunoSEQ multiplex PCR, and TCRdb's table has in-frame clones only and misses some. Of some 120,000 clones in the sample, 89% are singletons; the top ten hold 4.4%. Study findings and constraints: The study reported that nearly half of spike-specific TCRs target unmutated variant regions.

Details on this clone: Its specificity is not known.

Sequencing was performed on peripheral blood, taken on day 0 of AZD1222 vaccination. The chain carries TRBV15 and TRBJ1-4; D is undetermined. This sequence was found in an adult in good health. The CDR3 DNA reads TGTGCCACCAGCAGAGACTCACTCCTTAGCGGAAAACTGTTTTTT. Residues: CATSRDSLLSGKLFF.